This section outlines one TCR beta chain sequence together with its context. Its antigen is not identified. This beta chain was picked up by a library intended for alpha chains and is off target, so its count carries little meaning. This record comes from a study of spatial heterogeneity in lung cancer. The time point is: sample taken at primary tumor resection. Whole RNA obtained from tumor, nontumor lung or frozen PBMC underwent sequencing without sorting. Study-wide results and caveats: It was found that expanded intratumoral alpha and beta TCR counts tracked tumor mutation counts.

The germline V gene encodes CDR1 MNHNS and CDR2 SASEGT. V dropped 6 bases and J dropped 1 base, with 12 bases sitting between them. The CDR3 is made up of 14 amino acids. Using its own MiXCR run on the 5' RACE reads, TCRdb lists one record per CDR3 protein. This table holds fewer than 20,000 distinct CDR3 sequences, 6.5% to 8.5% found once. The TCR sequence derives from a female donor with early-stage non-small cell lung cancer. The chain has TRBV6-1 and TRBJ1-1; D is perhaps TRBD1 (5 bases). The sequences come from lung tumor tissue, collected at surgery. This CDR3 is CASRVSGSNTEAFF. The CDR3 coding sequence is TGTGCCAGCAGGGTTTCAGGGTCGAACACTGAAGCTTTCTTT.